One sample yielded the 18 T cell receptor beta chains listed below, sequenced in a study of blood T cell repertoires in COVID-19. The protocol was immunoSEQ multiplex PCR, while the TCRdb copy is restricted to in-frame clones and leaves out a portion. Here the sample spans approximately 90,000 clones, approximately 83% being singletons. Sequencing was performed on peripheral blood. The receptors were sampled from a woman of 80 years or more with active or convalescent COVID-19.

This clone was seen just once. The genes are TRBV10-2 and TRBJ2-2; a weak D match, TRBD2 (6 bases). CDR1 is WSHSY, CDR2 SAAADI, per germline. The CDR3 extends over 14 amino acids. Trimming pared 7 bases from V and 4 bases from J, leaving 13 bases between. This CDR3 reads CASNFQGGTGELFF. CDR3 nucleotides: TGCGCCAGCAATTTTCAGGGAGGCACCGGGGAGCTGTTTTTT.

The chain carries TRBV2 and TRBJ1-4; 8 bases line up with TRBD1. The germline gives CDR1 SNHLY, CDR2 FYNNEI. This CDR3 comprises 14 residues. V was pared by 6 bases and J by 6 bases, with 6 bases of the junction left unmatched. The CDR3 DNA follows: TGTGCCAGCAGGATGACAGGGGAAGATGAAAAACTGTTTTTT. It is translated as CASRMTGEDEKLFF. The full variable domain, rest sourced from reference TRBV2 and TRBJ1-4, is EPEVTQTPSHQVTQMGQEVILRCVPISNHLYFYWYRQILGQKVEFLVSFYNNEISEKSEIFDDQFSVERPDGSNFTLKIRSTKLEDSAMYFCASRMTGEDEKLFFGSGTQLSVL.

This chain joins TRBV3-1 (or the pseudogene TRBV3-2) and TRBJ2-5; 7 nucleotides line up with TRBD2. With 0 bases clipped from V and 4 bases from J, the junction kept 11 bases outside the gene matches. The germline V gene encodes CDR1 LGHDT and CDR2 YNNKEL (reference sequence). The CDR3 covers 17 residues. CDR3 DNA sequence: TGTGCCAGCAGCCAAGAACCCGGTGGGGGGGTAGGAGAGACCCAGTACTTC. It codes for CASSQEPGGGVGETQYF.

V gene TRBV9 combines with J gene TRBJ1-1; D uncertain. The CDR3 spans 15 residues. V dropped 3 bases and J dropped 1 base, with 13 bases sitting between them. Germline V gene data show CDR1 as SGDLS and CDR2 as YYNGEE. CDR3 coding DNA: TGTGCCAGCAGCGCCCTCCCTACAGCGAACACTGAAGCTTTCTTT. Translating it yields CASSALPTANTEAFF.

The chain combines TRBV12-3 or TRBV12-4 with TRBJ1-1; D is ambiguous. Trimming stripped 5 bases from V and 6 bases from J, with 13 bases between. This CDR3 region has 13 residues. CDR3 bases: TGTGCCAGCAGTCGGATAGCGGGGTCTGAAGCTTTCTTT. Encoded protein: CASSRIAGSEAFF.

The chain couples TRBV27 to TRBJ1-1; D is possibly TRBD1 (5 bases). CDR1 is MNHEY, CDR2 SMNVEV, per germline (reference sequence). Trimming left V 1 base short and J 1 base short, with 7 bases between. The CDR3 has 14 amino acids. The CDR3 DNA reads TGTGCCAGCAGTTTATATACAGGGAACACTGAAGCTTTCTTT. Residues: CASSLYTGNTEAFF.

The rearrangement joins TRBV29-1 to TRBJ1-4; TRBD1 is a possible D gene (6 bases). The V gene's germline CDR1 is SQVTM and CDR2 ANQGSEA. The CDR3 is 15 residues long. V was pared by 5 bases and J by 5 bases, with 18 bases between. CDR3 DNA: TGCAGCGTTTCGGCCTCAGGGGTTTCGAATGAAAAACTGTTTTTT. Its protein product is CSVSASGVSNEKLFF.

The chain has TRBV28 and TRBJ2-1; no firm D call. There are 16 residues in the CDR3. V lost 3 bases to trimming and J lost 4 bases, with 16 bases between them. Germline V gene sequence: CDR1 MDHEN, CDR2 SYDVKM. CDR3 DNA sequence: TGTGCCAGCAGTTTGATGGCAGACAAATTGTACAATGAGCAGTTCTTC. Encoded protein: CASSLMADKLYNEQFF. The whole variable domain, filled in from reference TRBV28 and TRBJ2-1, reads DVKVTQSSRYLVKRTGEKVFLECVQDMDHENMFWYRQDPGLGLRLIYFSYDVKMKEKGDIPEGYSVSREKKERFSLILESASTNQTSMYLCASSLMADKLYNEQFFGPGTRLTVL.

The CDR3 DNA sequence: TGTGCCAGCAGCGTAGCTACGGGGGGACCTGGCCAAAACATTCAGTACTTC. This sequence encodes CASSVATGGPGQNIQYF. The chain joins TRBV9 to TRBJ2-4; 7 positions agree with TRBD2. Trimming at V came to 0 bases and at J to 5 bases, leaving 11 bases not matched to a gene. The CDR3 has 17 amino acids. Germline V gene lookup returns CDR1 SGDLS and CDR2 YYNGEE.

This chain links TRBV28 with TRBJ2-5; tentative D call: TRBD1 (6 bases). Germline values: CDR1 MDHEN, CDR2 SYDVKM. This CDR3 is 15 amino acids long. The germline V and J ends were trimmed by 5 bases and 7 bases, with 20 bases remaining between them. DNA of the CDR3: TGTGCCAGCAGTCGAAGACAGGTCGTCCCCTCGACCCAGTACTTC. Translated: CASSRRQVVPSTQYF.

This clone was seen just once. The chain links TRBV27 to TRBJ2-4; 7 positions agree with TRBD2. Germline-derived CDR1 and CDR2 are MNHEY and SMNVEV (reference sequence). The V segment lost 1 base and the J segment 4 bases; nucleotides outside the gene matches: 4. There are 15 residues in the CDR3. The DNA of the CDR3 is TGTGCCAGCAGTTTATTGGGGGGGGATAAAAACATTCAGTACTTC. The encoded protein is CASSLLGGDKNIQYF.

The rearrangement joins TRBV6-2 or TRBV6-3 to TRBJ2-5; TRBD2 agrees at 7 bases. The V gene's germline CDR1 is MNHEY and CDR2 SVGEGT. The CDR3 extends over 12 amino acids. Unmatched junction bases numbered 2, after V lost 5 bases and J lost 5 bases. CDR3 region: CASSPGRETQYF. CDR3 nucleotide sequence: TGTGCCAGCAGTCCCGGGAGGGAGACCCAGTACTTC.

The V and J genes are TRBV5-1 and TRBJ2-4; TRBD1 might be the D (6 bases). Deletions cut 4 bases from V and 5 bases from J, with 10 bases between. The CDR3 has 13 amino acids. Germline V CDR1 and CDR2: SGHRS, YFSETQ. The CDR3 loop is CASSTDSENIQYF. DNA of the CDR3: TGCGCCAGCAGCACGGACAGTGAAAACATTCAGTACTTC.

The chain joins TRBV27 to TRBJ1-1, with D possibly matching TRBD1 (5 bases). This CDR3 spans 14 amino acids. CDR1 is MNHEY, CDR2 SMNVEV, per germline (reference sequence). The V and J ends lost 1 base and 6 bases respectively, with 12 bases between them. CDR3 sequence reads: CASSLWSTDPEAFF. The CDR3 DNA reads TGTGCCAGCAGTTTATGGTCGACAGATCCTGAAGCTTTCTTT.

J is TRBJ1-1 and V is TRBV18; D perhaps matches TRBD1 (5 bases). The CDR3 is 13 residues long. The V end lost 1 base, the J end lost 4 bases, and 7 bases lay between the germline ends. The germline gives CDR1 KGHSH, CDR2 LQKENI. The CDR3: CASSPRQSTEAFF. CDR3 in DNA: TGTGCCAGCTCACCACGACAGAGCACTGAAGCTTTCTTT. Complete variable domain (other parts from reference TRBV18 and TRBJ1-1): NAGVMQNPRHLVRRRGQEARLRCSPMKGHSHVYWYRQLPEEGLKFMVYLQKENIIDESGMPKERFSAEFPKEGPSILRIQQVVRGDSAAYFCASSPRQSTEAFFGQGTRLTVV.

This chain connects TRBV5-1 to TRBJ1-1; no reliable D call. Trimming removed 4 bases at V and 4 bases at J, with 14 bases between. Germline V gene lookup returns CDR1 SGHRS and CDR2 YFSETQ. The CDR3 totals 14 residues. The CDR3 reads CASSLLATGTEAFF. The CDR3 DNA reads TGCGCCAGCAGCCTCCTCGCGACGGGCACTGAAGCTTTCTTT.

This rearrangement joins TRBV5-1 to TRBJ1-6; no definite D call. Trimming removed 5 bases at V and 7 bases at J, with 16 bases between. The CDR3 spans 15 residues. Germline values: CDR1 SGHRS, CDR2 YFSETQ. CDR3 nucleotide sequence: TGCGCCAGCAGTCCGTCGCATCAAGAGAATTCACCCCTCCACTTT. Amino acids: CASSPSHQENSPLHF.

J is TRBJ2-7 and V is TRBV5-1, with 7 bases matching TRBD1. This CDR3 is 13 amino acids long. CDR1 is SGHRS, CDR2 YFSETQ, per germline. With 2 bases clipped from V and 5 bases from J, the junction kept 4 bases outside the gene matches. CDR3 sequence: CASSLTGAHEQYF. Written as DNA, the CDR3 is TGCGCCAGCAGCTTAACAGGGGCCCACGAGCAGTACTTC.